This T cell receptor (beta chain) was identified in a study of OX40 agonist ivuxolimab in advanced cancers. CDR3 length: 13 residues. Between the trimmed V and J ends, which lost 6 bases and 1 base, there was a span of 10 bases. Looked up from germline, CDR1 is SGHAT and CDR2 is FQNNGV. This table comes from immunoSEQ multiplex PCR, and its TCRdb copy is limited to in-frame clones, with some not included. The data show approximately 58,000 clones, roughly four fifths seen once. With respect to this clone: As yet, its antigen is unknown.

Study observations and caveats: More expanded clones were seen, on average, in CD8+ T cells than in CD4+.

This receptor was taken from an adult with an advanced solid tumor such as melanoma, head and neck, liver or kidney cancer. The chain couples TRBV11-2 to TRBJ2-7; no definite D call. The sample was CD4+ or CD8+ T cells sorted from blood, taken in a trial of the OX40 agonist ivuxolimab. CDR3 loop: CASRDDVSYEQYF. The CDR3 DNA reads TGTGCCAGCAGGGACGACGTTTCCTACGAGCAGTACTTC.